This T cell receptor beta chain was captured in a study of blood T cell repertoires in COVID-19. Study in general: The origin of the acute and convalescent COVID-19 samples was the United States, Italy and Spain. PBMCs, B-cell-depleted T cells, or T cells were the source of the cDNA or gDNA that made up the material.

The CDR3 sequence is 13 residues long. CDR1 and CDR2 from the germline V gene are SGHNT and YENEEA. Trimming pared 5 bases from V and 9 bases from J, leaving 11 bases between. The assay was immunoSEQ multiplex PCR, and TCRdb's table has in-frame clones only and misses some. The profile shows a few hundred thousand clones, 75% to 90% of them singletons. The sequenced sample consisted of peripheral blood. The TCR comes from a woman aged 55-70 years with COVID-19, enrolled during active disease. V and J are TRBV11-3 and TRBJ1-6, with D possibly being TRBD1 (5 bases). The CDR3 DNA follows: TGTGCCAGCAGCCCCAGGGTTAGTTCACCCCTCCACTTT. Amino acids: CASSPRVSSPLHF.